The rows below give T cell receptor beta chains drawn from one sample of a study of cytomegalovirus exposure and HLA in healthy donors. Assay used: immunoSEQ multiplex PCR; TCRdb lists only in-frame clones, some missing. The sample lists approximately 120,000 clones; about 10% were seen once. The sequenced sample was PBMCs. Source of these receptors: a woman under 30 in good health and CMV-seropositive. Each CDR3 is given with its conserved first and last residue. A D gene is named only where the DNA matches it firmly. Part of the rows lack a size; the others show once, few, many or a class for expanded clones.

CASSKDIQTYNEQFF,TGTGCCAGCAGTAAGGACATACAGACCTACAATGAGCAGTTCTTC,TRBV6-6,TRBJ2-1,-,-,15
CASSVGGRTEAFF,TGTGCCAGCAGCGTAGGGGGGCGCACTGAAGCTTTCTTT,TRBV9,TRBJ1-1,-,-,13
CASSESGQKETQYF,TGTGCCAGCAGTGAATCGGGACAGAAAGAGACCCAGTACTTC,TRBV25-1,TRBJ2-5,TRBD1,-,14
CASQPGGIPNTEAFF,TGTGCCAGTCAGCCAGGGGGGATCCCGAACACTGAAGCTTTCTTT,TRBV19,TRBJ1-1,TRBD1,few,15
CASGGIQETQYF,TGTGCCAGTGGGGGCATCCAAGAGACCCAGTACTTC,TRBV6-1,TRBJ2-5,-,few,12
CASSYSDRAAFF,TGTGCCAGCAGTTACTCTGACAGGGCCGCTTTCTTT,TRBV6-6,TRBJ1-1,TRBD1,-,12
CASSIRETGYEQYF,TGTGCCAGTAGTATAAGGGAGACTGGCTACGAGCAGTACTTC,TRBV19,TRBJ2-7,-,-,14
CATRQGVWQYF,TGTGCCACCAGACAGGGGGTTTGGCAGTACTTC,TRBV6-1,TRBJ2-7,TRBD1,few,11
CACKGKGGEKLFF,TGTGCCTGCAAGGGGAAAGGGGGAGAAAAACTGTTTTTT,TRBV30,TRBJ1-4,-,-,13
CASSLLTGGPPQHF,TGTGCCAGCAGCTTGCTGACAGGGGGTCCGCCCCAGCATTTT,TRBV5-8,TRBJ1-5,TRBD1,-,14
CASSLGWTSGRAVADTQYF,TGCGCCAGCAGCTTGGGGTGGACTAGCGGGAGGGCCGTGGCAGATACGCAGTATTTT,TRBV5-1,TRBJ2-3,TRBD2,-,19
CSVEVIIGLADNTDTQYF,TGCAGCGTTGAGGTAATAATTGGACTAGCGGATAACACAGATACGCAGTATTTT,TRBV29-1,TRBJ2-3,TRBD2,-,18